This TCR beta chain was documented in a study of T cell responses to AZD1222 COVID-19 vaccine. The method was immunoSEQ multiplex PCR; TCRdb's version includes in-frame clones alone and lacks a portion of them. The table lists roughly 200,000 clones, approximately 90% of them singletons. The origin of this receptor is an adult who received the AZD1222 COVID-19 vaccine. This specimen was peripheral blood, taken 28 days after the second AZD1222 dose.

This chain's CDR3 is CASRKGDSNEKLFF. Here the CDR3 DNA reads TGTGCCAGCAGGAAGGGGGACTCTAATGAAAAACTGTTTTTT. The V and J genes are TRBV27 and TRBJ1-4; a possible D gene is TRBD1 (6 bases). The CDR3 totals 14 residues. Trimming pared 6 bases from V and 3 bases from J, leaving 11 bases between. The V gene's germline CDR1 is MNHEY and CDR2 SMNVEV (reference sequence).